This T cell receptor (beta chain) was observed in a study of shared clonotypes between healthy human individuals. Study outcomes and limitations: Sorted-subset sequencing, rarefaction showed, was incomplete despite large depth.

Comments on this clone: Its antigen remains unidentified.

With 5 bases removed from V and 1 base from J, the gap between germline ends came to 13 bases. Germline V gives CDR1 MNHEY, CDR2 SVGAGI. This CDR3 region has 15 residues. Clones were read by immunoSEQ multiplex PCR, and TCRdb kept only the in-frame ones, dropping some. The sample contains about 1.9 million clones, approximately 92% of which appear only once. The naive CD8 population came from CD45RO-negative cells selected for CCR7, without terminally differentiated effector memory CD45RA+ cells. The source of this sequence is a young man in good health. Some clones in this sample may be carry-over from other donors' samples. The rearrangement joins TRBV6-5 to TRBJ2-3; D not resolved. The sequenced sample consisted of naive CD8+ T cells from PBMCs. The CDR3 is CASSRRGPGTDTQYF. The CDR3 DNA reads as TGTGCCAGCAGTAGGAGAGGCCCCGGCACAGATACGCAGTATTTT.